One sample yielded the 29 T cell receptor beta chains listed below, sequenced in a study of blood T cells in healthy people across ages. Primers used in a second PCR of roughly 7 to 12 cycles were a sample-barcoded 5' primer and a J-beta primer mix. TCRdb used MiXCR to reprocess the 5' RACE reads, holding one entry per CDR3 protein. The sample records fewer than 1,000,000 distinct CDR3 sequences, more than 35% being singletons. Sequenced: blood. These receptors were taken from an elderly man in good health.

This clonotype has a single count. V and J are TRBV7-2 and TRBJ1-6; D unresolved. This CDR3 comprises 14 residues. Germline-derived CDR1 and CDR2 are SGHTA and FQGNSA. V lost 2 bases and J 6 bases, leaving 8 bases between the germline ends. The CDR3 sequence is CASSLREANSPLHF. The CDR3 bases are TGTGCCAGCAGCTTAAGGGAGGCTAATTCACCCCTCCACTTT.

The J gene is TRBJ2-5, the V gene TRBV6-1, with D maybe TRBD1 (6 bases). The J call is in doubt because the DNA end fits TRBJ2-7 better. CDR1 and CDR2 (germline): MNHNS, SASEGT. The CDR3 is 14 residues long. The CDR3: CASSKGQYTYEQYF. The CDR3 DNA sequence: TGTGCCAGCAGTAAAGGACAGTACACCTACGAGCAGTACTTC.

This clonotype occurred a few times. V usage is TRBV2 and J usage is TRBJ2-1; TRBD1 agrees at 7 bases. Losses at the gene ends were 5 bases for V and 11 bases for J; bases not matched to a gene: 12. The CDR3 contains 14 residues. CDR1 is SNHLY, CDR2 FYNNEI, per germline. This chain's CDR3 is CASSQSGTAFKQFF. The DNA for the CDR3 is TGTGCCAGCAGTCAATCCGGGACAGCTTTTAAGCAGTTCTTC.

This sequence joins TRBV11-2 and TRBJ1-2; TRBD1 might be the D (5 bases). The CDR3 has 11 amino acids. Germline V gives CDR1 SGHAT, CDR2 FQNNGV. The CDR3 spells CAEGSNYGYTF. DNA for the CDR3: TGTGCGGAGGGGTCTAACTATGGCTACACCTTC.

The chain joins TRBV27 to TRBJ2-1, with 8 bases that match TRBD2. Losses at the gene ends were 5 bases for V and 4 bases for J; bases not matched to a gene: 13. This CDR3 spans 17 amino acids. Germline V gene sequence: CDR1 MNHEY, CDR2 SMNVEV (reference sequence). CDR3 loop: CASSPYYSGRVYNEQFF. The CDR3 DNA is TGTGCCAGCAGTCCCTATTATTCCGGGAGGGTTTACAATGAGCAGTTCTTC.

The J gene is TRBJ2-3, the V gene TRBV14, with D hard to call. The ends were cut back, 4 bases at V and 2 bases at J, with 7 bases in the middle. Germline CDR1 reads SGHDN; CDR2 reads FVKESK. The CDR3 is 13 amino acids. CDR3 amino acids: CASSRLNTDTQYF. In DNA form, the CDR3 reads TGTGCCAGCAGCCGACTGAACACAGATACGCAGTATTTT.

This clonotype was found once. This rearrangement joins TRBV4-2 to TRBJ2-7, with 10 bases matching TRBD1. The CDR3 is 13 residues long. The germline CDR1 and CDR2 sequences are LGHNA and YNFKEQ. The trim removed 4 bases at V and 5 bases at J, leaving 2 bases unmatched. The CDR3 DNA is TGTGCCAGCAGCCGGGGACAGGGGAACGAGCAGTACTTC. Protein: CASSRGQGNEQYF.

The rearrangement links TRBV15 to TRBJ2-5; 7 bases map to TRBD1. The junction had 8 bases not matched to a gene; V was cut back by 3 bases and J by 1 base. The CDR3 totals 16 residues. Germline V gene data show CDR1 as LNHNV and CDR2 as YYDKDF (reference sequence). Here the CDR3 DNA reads TGTGCCACCAGCAGTAACCGGGACAGCTTCCAAGAGACCCAGTACTTC. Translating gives CATSSNRDSFQETQYF.

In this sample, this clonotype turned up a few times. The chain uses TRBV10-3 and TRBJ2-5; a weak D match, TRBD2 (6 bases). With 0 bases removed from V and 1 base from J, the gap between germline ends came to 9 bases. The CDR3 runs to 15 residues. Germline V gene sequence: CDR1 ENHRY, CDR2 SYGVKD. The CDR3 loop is CAISESMGGQETQYF. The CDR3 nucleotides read TGTGCCATCAGTGAGTCTATGGGGGGCCAAGAGACCCAGTACTTC.

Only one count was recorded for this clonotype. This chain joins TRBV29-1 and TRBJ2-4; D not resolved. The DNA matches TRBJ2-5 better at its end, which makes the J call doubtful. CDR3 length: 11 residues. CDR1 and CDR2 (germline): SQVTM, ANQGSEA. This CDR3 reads CSVPGTETQYF. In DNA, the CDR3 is TGCAGCGTCCCAGGAACAGAGACCCAGTACTTC.

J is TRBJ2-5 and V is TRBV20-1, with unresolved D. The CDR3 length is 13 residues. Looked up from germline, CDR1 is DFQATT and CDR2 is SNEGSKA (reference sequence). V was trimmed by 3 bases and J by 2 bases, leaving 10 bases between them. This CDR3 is CSARVTDQETQYF. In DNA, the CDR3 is TGCAGTGCTAGGGTCACAGATCAAGAGACCCAGTACTTC.

CDR3 amino acids: CASSSPTGTSGEQFF. In nucleotides, the CDR3 is TGTGCCAGCAGTAGCCCTACGGGGACTAGCGGGGAGCAGTTCTTC. The chain links TRBV27 to TRBJ2-1; the match to TRBD2 covers 12 bases. CDR1 is MNHEY, CDR2 SMNVEV, per germline (reference sequence). The CDR3 extends over 15 amino acids. J gave up 10 bases and V 5 bases, and 9 bases lay outside the gene matches.

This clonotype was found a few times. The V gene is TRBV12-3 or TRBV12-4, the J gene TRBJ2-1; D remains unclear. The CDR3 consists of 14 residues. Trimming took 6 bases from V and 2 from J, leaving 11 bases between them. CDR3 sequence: CASRERVTYNEQFF. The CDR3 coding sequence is TGTGCCAGCAGGGAAAGGGTTACCTACAATGAGCAGTTCTTC.

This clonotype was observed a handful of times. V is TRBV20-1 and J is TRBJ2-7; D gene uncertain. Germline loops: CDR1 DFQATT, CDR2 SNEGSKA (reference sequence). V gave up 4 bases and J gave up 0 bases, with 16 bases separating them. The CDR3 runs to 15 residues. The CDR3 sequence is CSANSPLPSSYEQYF. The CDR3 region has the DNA TGCAGTGCTAATAGCCCTCTACCCAGCTCCTACGAGCAGTACTTC.

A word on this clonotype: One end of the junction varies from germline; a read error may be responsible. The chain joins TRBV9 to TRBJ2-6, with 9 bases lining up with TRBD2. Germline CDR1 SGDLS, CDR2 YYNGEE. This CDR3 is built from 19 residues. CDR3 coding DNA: TGTGCCTGCAGCGCCGACAGCGGGGGGTTTTACTCTGGGGCCAACGTCCTGACTTTC. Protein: CACSADSGGFYSGANVLTF.

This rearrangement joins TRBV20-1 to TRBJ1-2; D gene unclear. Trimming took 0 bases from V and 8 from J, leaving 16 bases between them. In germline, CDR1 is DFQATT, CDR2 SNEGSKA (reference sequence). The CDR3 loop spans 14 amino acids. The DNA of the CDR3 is TGCAGTGCTAGAGATCCCGGCAGGAGGAGCGGCTACACCTTC. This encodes CSARDPGRRSGYTF.

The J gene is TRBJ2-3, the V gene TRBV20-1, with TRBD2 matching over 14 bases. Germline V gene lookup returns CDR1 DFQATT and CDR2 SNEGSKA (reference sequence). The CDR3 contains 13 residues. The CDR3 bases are TGCAGCCCTGGGACTAGCGGGAGAGATACGCAGTATTTT. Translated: CSPGTSGRDTQYF.

CDR3 sequence reads: CSALDRGLYNEQFF. The DNA of the CDR3 is TGCAGTGCTCTAGACAGGGGGCTCTACAATGAGCAGTTCTTC. V and J are TRBV20-1 and TRBJ2-1, with 10 bases fitting TRBD1. Losses at the gene ends were 5 bases for V and 3 bases for J; bases not matched to a gene: 4. The germline V gene encodes CDR1 DFQATT and CDR2 SNEGSKA (reference sequence). The CDR3 contains 14 residues.

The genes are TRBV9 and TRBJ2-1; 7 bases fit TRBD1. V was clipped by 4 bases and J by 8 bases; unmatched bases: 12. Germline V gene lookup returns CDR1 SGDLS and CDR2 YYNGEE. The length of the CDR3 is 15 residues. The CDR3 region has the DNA TGTGCCAGCAGCCCCCGGGCCGGGGACAGATATGAGCAGTTCTTC. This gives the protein CASSPRAGDRYEQFF.

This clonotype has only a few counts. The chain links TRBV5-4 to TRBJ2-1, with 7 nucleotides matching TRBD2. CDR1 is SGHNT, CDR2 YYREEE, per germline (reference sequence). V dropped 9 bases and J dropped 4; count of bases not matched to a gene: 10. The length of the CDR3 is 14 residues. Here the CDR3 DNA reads TGTGCCACCTCTCCGGCTAGCGGATACAATGAGCAGTTCTTC. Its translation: CATSPASGYNEQFF.

CDR3 loop: CASSPSSSGRSDEQFF. The CDR3 DNA reads TGTGCCAGCTCACCGTCCTCTAGCGGGAGGTCCGATGAGCAGTTCTTC. J is TRBJ2-1 and V is TRBV18; 11 bases match TRBD2. This CDR3 region has 16 residues. V dropped 3 bases and J dropped 8; count of bases not matched to a gene: 9. From germline, CDR1 is KGHSH and CDR2 LQKENI.

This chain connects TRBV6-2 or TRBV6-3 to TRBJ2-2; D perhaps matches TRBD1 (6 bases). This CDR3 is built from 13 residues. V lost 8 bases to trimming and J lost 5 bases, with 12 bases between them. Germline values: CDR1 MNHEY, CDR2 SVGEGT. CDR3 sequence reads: CASQQGRTGELFF. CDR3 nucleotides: TGTGCCAGCCAACAGGGAAGAACCGGGGAGCTGTTTTTT.

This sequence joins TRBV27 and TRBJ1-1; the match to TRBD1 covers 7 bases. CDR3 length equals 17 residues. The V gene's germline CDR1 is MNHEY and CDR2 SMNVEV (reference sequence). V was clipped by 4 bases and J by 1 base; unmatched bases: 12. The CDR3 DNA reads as TGTGCCAGCAGTTACCGACAGGGTGCCTTACGGAACACTGAAGCTTTCTTT. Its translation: CASSYRQGALRNTEAFF.

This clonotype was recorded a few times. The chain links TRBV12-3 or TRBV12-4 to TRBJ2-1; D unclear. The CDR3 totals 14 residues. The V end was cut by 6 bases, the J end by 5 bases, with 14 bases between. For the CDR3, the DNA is TGTGCCAGCAGCCCGATTAGGGAAAACAATGAGCAGTTCTTC. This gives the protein CASSPIRENNEQFF.

In nucleotides, the CDR3 is TGTGCCAGTAGTACTTTCCGGGACAGAGTTGAAGAGACCCAGTACTTC. This translates into CASSTFRDRVEETQYF. The J gene is TRBJ2-5, the V gene TRBV19; 7 nucleotides match TRBD1. The trim removed 4 bases at V and 3 bases at J, leaving 11 bases unmatched. Germline V gives CDR1 LNHDA, CDR2 SQIVND (reference sequence). The CDR3 is 16 residues long.

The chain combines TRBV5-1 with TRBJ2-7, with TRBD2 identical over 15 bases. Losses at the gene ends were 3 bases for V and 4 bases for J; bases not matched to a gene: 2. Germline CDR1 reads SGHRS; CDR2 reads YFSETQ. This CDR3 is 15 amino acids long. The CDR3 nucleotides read TGCGCCAGCAGCTGGACTAGCGGGGGGGAATACGAGCAGTACTTC. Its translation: CASSWTSGGEYEQYF. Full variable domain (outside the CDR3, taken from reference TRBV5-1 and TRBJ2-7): KAGVTQTPRYLIKTRGQQVTLSCSPISGHRSVSWYQQTPGQGLQFLFEYFSETQRNKGNFPGRFSGRQFSNSRSEMNVSTLELGDSALYLCASSWTSGGEYEQYFGPGTRLTVT.

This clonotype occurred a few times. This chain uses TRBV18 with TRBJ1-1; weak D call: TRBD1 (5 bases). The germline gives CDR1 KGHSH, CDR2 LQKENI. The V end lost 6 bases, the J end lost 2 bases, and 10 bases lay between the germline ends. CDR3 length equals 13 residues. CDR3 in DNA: TGTGCCAGCTCGCAAGACAGTAACACTGAAGCTTTCTTT. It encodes CASSQDSNTEAFF. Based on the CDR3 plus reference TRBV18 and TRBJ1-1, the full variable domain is NAGVMQNPRHLVRRRGQEARLRCSPMKGHSHVYWYRQLPEEGLKFMVYLQKENIIDESGMPKERFSAEFPKEGPSILRIQQVVRGDSAAYFCASSQDSNTEAFFGQGTRLTVV.

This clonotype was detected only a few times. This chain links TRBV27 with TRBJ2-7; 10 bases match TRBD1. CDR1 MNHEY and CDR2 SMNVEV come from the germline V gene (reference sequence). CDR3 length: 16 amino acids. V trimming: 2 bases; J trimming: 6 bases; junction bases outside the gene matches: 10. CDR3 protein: CASSLLTGTGVVEQYF. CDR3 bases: TGTGCCAGCAGTTTACTCACCGGGACAGGGGTGGTCGAGCAGTACTTC.

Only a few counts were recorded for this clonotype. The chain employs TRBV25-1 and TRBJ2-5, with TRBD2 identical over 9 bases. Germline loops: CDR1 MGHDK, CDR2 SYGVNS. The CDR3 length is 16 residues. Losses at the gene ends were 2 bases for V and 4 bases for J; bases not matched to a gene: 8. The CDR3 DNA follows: TGTGCCAGCAGTGAAAGCGGGCGGGGGGGATTAGAGACCCAGTACTTC. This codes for CASSESGRGGLETQYF.